This TCR beta chain was observed in a study of regulatory T cells in long-lasting Graves disease. Overall study findings and caveats: Patients with persistent disease showed a bias toward TRBV28, TRBJ1-2 and TRBJ2-5. Comparison showed that persistent patients shared more public clonotypes (2,741) than new patients (966).

Between the trimmed V and J ends, which lost 1 base and 3 bases, there was a span of 7 bases. The CDR3 extends over 13 amino acids. The germline V gene has CDR1 SGHRS and CDR2 YFSETQ. This clonotype was picked up a small number of times. Its target is unknown. Building of the TCR beta libraries involved iRepertoire HTBI primers and Arm-PCR of CDR3 regions. One entry per CDR3 protein results from TCRdb running MiXCR on the multiplex PCR reads. The table shows about 660,000 distinct CDR3 sequences, with 25% to 30% occurring only once. Specified time point: persistent/refractory GD, antithyroid drugs over 5 years with positive TRAb. Making the TCR library involved RNA that had been extracted from PBMCs. Staff took about 10 milliliters of peripheral blood and put it into EDTA tubes.

V usage is TRBV5-1 and J usage is TRBJ1-2; D gene ambiguous. The receptor was derived from a female donor with Graves disease. This sample comprised peripheral blood mononuclear cells (PBMCs), obtained when the disease was refractory, from a patient treated with antithyroid drugs. CDR3: CASSLIGDYGYTF. The CDR3 nucleotides are TGCGCCAGCAGCTTGATCGGAGACTATGGCTACACCTTC.